This T cell receptor (beta chain) came from a study of T cell responses to AZD1222 COVID-19 vaccine. Study conclusions and caveats: Of spike-specific TCRs, nearly half reportedly target regions left unmutated in variants.

The assay was immunoSEQ multiplex PCR, and TCRdb's table has in-frame clones only and misses some. The sample records some 140,000 clones, about 87% being singletons. Trimming removed 7 bases at V and 3 bases at J, with 13 bases between. The CDR3 runs 14 residues. CDR1 and CDR2 from the germline V gene are MNHEY and SVGAGI. A word on this clone: Its specificity is unknown.

This receptor was obtained from an adult in good health. The sequences come from peripheral blood, collected on day 0 of AZD1222 vaccination. The V gene is TRBV6-5, the J gene TRBJ1-5, with D perhaps TRBD1 (6 bases). CDR3 bases: TGTGCCAGCAATGGGGGACAACTCAATCAGCCCCAGCATTTT. Protein sequence: CASNGGQLNQPQHF.